This T cell receptor (beta chain) originates from a study of T cells after yellow fever vaccination. This clonotype was counted between two and nine times. The antigen is not known. One entry per CDR3 protein, called by TCRdb with MiXCR from the 5' RACE reads. The sample shows about 430,000 distinct CDR3 sequences, 15% to 20% of them seen only once. General study findings and limits: Weaker overall, the secondary response nonetheless peaked faster (day 5 versus 15).

Germline CDR1 is MNHEY and CDR2 is SMNVEV (reference sequence). This CDR3 region has 12 residues. V shed 5 bases and J shed 8 bases, with 12 bases lying between them. This rearrangement joins TRBV27 to TRBJ1-2; D ambiguous. The sequencing used PBMCs, collected before the yellow fever booster vaccination. The source is a man aged 18 to 29 who received the YFV17D yellow fever vaccine. CDR3 DNA sequence: TGTGCCAGCAGTAGTGCCGGGCGGGGCTACACCTTC. Protein product: CASSSAGRGYTF.